What follows describes a single T cell receptor (beta chain). Its target is not known. The sample belongs to a study of Ad26.COV2.S vaccination and SARS-CoV-2 variants. The table came from immunoSEQ multiplex PCR; TCRdb's copy has only in-frame clones and leaves some out. The sample carries roughly 450,000 clones, roughly 90% recorded once. Treatment in this sample: roughly 19 received Ad26.COV2.S at low or high dose, single or two shots; about 5 received placebo; per-sample allocation not given. The samples date from day 63 after the first vaccine or placebo injection. Recruitment in Boston yielded a donor of adult age, 18-55 years. The study, taken as a whole, reports: Substantial breadth in spike-specific CD8+ and CD4+ T cell responses was reportedly seen after vaccination. Vaccine and placebo recipients had comparable breadth of non-spike TCRs. Quantification of TCR breadth and depth may have yielded underestimates of total T cell responses.

CDR1 MNHEY and CDR2 SVGEGT come from the germline V gene. The length of the CDR3 is 13 residues. Trimming pared 5 bases from V and 4 bases from J, leaving 9 bases between. Sequences were derived from peripheral blood, sampled in a trial of Ad26.COV2.S vaccine versus placebo. The chain recombines TRBV6-2 or TRBV6-3 with TRBJ1-5; D gene unclear. This clonotype was obtained from a person aged 18 to 59 who received the Ad26.COV2.S COVID-19 vaccine or a placebo. The CDR3 spells CASSQGRNQPQHF. CDR3 coding DNA: TGTGCCAGCAGTCAAGGGAGGAATCAGCCCCAGCATTTT.